This TCR beta chain was profiled in a study of OX40 agonist ivuxolimab in advanced cancers. Libraries were prepared by immunoSEQ multiplex PCR; TCRdb keeps only in-frame clonotypes and omits some of them. The sample records approximately 69,000 clones, roughly 90% being singletons. Germline assignment: CDR1 MNHEY and CDR2 SVGAGI. The CDR3 spans 13 residues. V gave up 5 bases and J gave up 8 bases, with 12 bases separating them. V is TRBV6-5 and J is TRBJ1-4; D uncertain. The sequence derives from an adult with an advanced solid tumor such as melanoma, head and neck, liver or kidney cancer. This specimen was CD4+ or CD8+ T cells sorted from blood, taken in a trial of the OX40 agonist ivuxolimab. The CDR3 DNA follows: TGTGCCAGCAGTATGCCCCCCTCAGAAAAACTGTTTTTT. It codes for CASSMPPSEKLFF.